One and the same sample provided the 30 T cell receptor beta chains below, sequenced in a study of T cells in Graves' hyperthyroidism and ophthalmopathy. RNA transcripts were the template for amplifying TCR beta CDR3 regions. First-round RT-PCR targeting the TCR CDR3 was performed with the HTBI primer set. TCRdb used MiXCR to reprocess the multiplex PCR reads, holding one entry per CDR3 protein. The data show 37,000 or so distinct CDR3 sequences, with around 53% seen just once and about a sixth held by the top ten. The specimen was blood. These receptors all stem from a middle-aged man with Graves' ophthalmopathy.

The V gene is TRBV2, the J gene TRBJ1-2; possible D gene TRBD1, 6 bases. CDR1 and CDR2 from the germline V gene are SNHLY and FYNNEI. The CDR3 sequence is 14 residues long. V dropped 7 bases and J dropped 4 bases, with 16 bases sitting between them. CDR3 coding DNA: TGTGCCAGCAACCTAGCGGGGGCCAGCTATGGCTACACCTTC. As protein: CASNLAGASYGYTF.

This clonotype was picked up many times. This chain uses TRBV6-1 with TRBJ2-7, with TRBD2 matching 7 bases. CDR1 and CDR2 (germline): MNHNS, SASEGT. V lost 6 bases to trimming and J lost 4 bases; unmatched junction nucleotides: 9. CDR3 length: 14 amino acids. The CDR3 reads CASRSSGGIYEQYF. CDR3 in DNA: TGTGCCAGCAGATCTAGCGGAGGGATTTACGAGCAGTACTTC.

As concerns this clonotype: This CDR3 fails to terminate in the conserved phenylalanine or tryptophan, so it likely reflects a read error. The V and J genes are TRBV12-3 or TRBV12-4 and TRBJ2-1; D gene unclear. The CDR3 contains 13 residues. The V end lost 6 bases, the J end lost 8 bases, and 14 bases lay between the germline ends. As DNA, the CDR3 is TGTGCCAGCAGCTTGGACCTTGCGGATGAGCAGTTCTTA. Translating it yields CASSLDLADEQFL.

This clonotype was detected only once. V is TRBV20-1 and J is TRBJ2-3; 7 positions agree with TRBD2. CDR3 length equals 16 residues. Trimming removed 1 base from V and 11 bases from J; junction bases left unmatched: 18. In germline, CDR1 is DFQATT, CDR2 SNEGSKA (reference sequence). The CDR3 here is CSARVMRLAVNNEQYF. CDR3 sequence (DNA): TGCAGTGCTAGAGTAATGAGGCTAGCGGTTAACAATGAGCAGTATTTT.

The rearrangement links TRBV6-5 to TRBJ1-2, with D maybe TRBD1 (5 bases). The CDR3 loop spans 12 amino acids. Trimming cost V 6 bases and J 10 bases, with 15 bases left between them. Germline V gene lookup returns CDR1 MNHEY and CDR2 SVGAGI. The CDR3 nucleotides read TGTGCCAGCAGGGTAGGGGTTAGGGTCTACACCTTC. Its protein product is CASRVGVRVYTF.

The rearrangement uses TRBV5-5 and TRBJ2-3; 11 bases match TRBD1. Per germline, CDR1 SGHKS and CDR2 YYEKEE (reference sequence). The CDR3 extends over 16 amino acids. V shed 4 bases and J 4 bases; nucleotides not matched to a gene: 8. The CDR3 DNA reads as TGTGCCAGCAGCCACCCCGGACAGGGGGCGGCAGATACGCAGTATTTT. Translating gives CASSHPGQGAADTQYF.

V and J are TRBV5-1 and TRBJ2-3; tentatively, D is TRBD1 or TRBD2 (5 bases each). Germline CDR1 and CDR2: SGHRS and YFSETQ. Trimming removed 7 bases at V and 6 bases at J, with 12 bases between. CDR3 length equals 12 residues. The DNA of the CDR3 is TGCGCCAGCGCCAAAGGGACGGATACGCAGTATTTT. As protein: CASAKGTDTQYF.

This sequence joins TRBV9 and TRBJ2-5, with D perhaps TRBD1 (5 bases). The ends were cut back, 3 bases at V and 9 bases at J, with 18 bases in the middle. Germline lookup yields CDR1 SGDLS and CDR2 YYNGEE. This CDR3 spans 14 amino acids. CDR3 protein: CASSADIGDQPQYF. CDR3 nucleotides: TGTGCCAGCAGCGCAGATATAGGGGATCAGCCCCAGTACTTC.

The chain recombines TRBV20-1 with TRBJ2-7; 8 bases line up with TRBD1. The CDR3 covers 13 residues. V gave up 5 bases and J gave up 6 bases; unmatched junction bases: 9. Germline values: CDR1 DFQATT, CDR2 SNEGSKA (reference sequence). The CDR3 spells CSAEDRVHAEQYF. CDR3 bases: TGCAGTGCTGAGGACAGGGTTCATGCCGAGCAGTACTTC.

Ten or more counts support this clonotype. This chain uses TRBV6-1 with TRBJ2-1; TRBD1 agrees at 12 bases. The CDR3 has 16 residues. With 1 base clipped from V and 8 bases from J, the junction kept 6 bases outside the gene matches. CDR1 and CDR2 from the germline V gene are MNHNS and SASEGT. This chain's CDR3 is CASSEDGTGGNYEQFF. The CDR3 nucleotides read TGTGCCAGCAGTGAAGATGGGACAGGGGGCAACTATGAGCAGTTCTTC.

Remarks on this clonotype: Relative to the germline gene, one junction end is altered; a read error may explain this. The genes are TRBV9 and TRBJ2-2, with D perhaps matching TRBD2 (5 bases). Germline CDR1 reads SGDLS; CDR2 reads YYNGEE. The CDR3 sequence is 14 residues long. The CDR3 DNA is TGTGCCAGCAGCCCTAGCTTGGGCACCGGGGAGCTGTGTTTT. Protein product: CASSPSLGTGELCF.

This clonotype is medium-sized in the sample. The rearrangement uses TRBV29-1 and TRBJ1-1; D might be TRBD1 (6 bases). Trimming took off 4 bases at V and 5 bases at J, with 8 bases between the two ends. CDR1 is SQVTM, CDR2 ANQGSEA, per germline. The CDR3 sequence is 11 residues long. The CDR3 loop is CSVAGETEAFF. CDR3 sequence (DNA): TGCAGCGTTGCAGGGGAAACTGAAGCTTTCTTT.

Ten or more counts support this clonotype. The chain links TRBV5-6 to TRBJ2-4; tentative D call: TRBD2 (6 bases). The CDR3 sequence is 14 residues long. Trimming removed 2 bases at V and 3 bases at J, with 9 bases between. From germline, CDR1 is SGHDT and CDR2 YYEEEE. The CDR3 reads CASSFAGFKNIQYF. The CDR3 DNA reads as TGTGCCAGCAGCTTTGCGGGATTCAAAAACATTCAGTACTTC.

This clonotype qualifies as medium-sized. The chain carries TRBV2 and TRBJ2-7; 7 bases fit TRBD2. Per the germline V gene, CDR1 is SNHLY and CDR2 is FYNNEI. V was pared by 8 bases and J by 4 bases, with 14 bases of the junction left unmatched. The CDR3 consists of 15 residues. CDR3 sequence: CASLTVAGVGYEQYF. The CDR3 coding sequence is TGTGCCAGCCTGACCGTTGCGGGAGTAGGTTACGAGCAGTACTTC. Filled out from reference TRBV2 and TRBJ2-7, the complete variable domain reads EPEVTQTPSHQVTQMGQEVILRCVPISNHLYFYWYRQILGQKVEFLVSFYNNEISEKSEIFDDQFSVERPDGSNFTLKIRSTKLEDSAMYFCASLTVAGVGYEQYFGPGTRLTVT.

A remark on this clonotype: At one end the junction does not follow the germline gene, possibly because of a read error. The genes are TRBV19 and TRBJ1-3; tentatively, D is TRBD1 (5 bases). This CDR3 has 14 residues. Per the germline V gene, CDR1 is LNHDA and CDR2 is SQIVND (reference sequence). CDR3 sequence: CASRAITSGNTTYF. The DNA of the CDR3 is TGTGCCAGCAGGGCCATCACCTCTGGAAATACCACATATTTT.

This clonotype has at least ten counts. The rearrangement joins TRBV3-1 to TRBJ2-7; D uncertain. Trimming shortened V by 1 base and J by 3 bases, and 4 bases separated the two germline ends. There are 12 residues in the CDR3. Per germline, CDR1 LGHDT and CDR2 YNNKEL (reference sequence). The CDR3 DNA reads as TGTGCCAGCAGCCAAGCAAACTACGAGCAGTACTTC. Its translation is CASSQANYEQYF.

This clonotype was counted at least ten times. The chain links TRBV4-1 to TRBJ1-1; 9 bases map to TRBD1. CDR1 and CDR2 from the germline V gene are MGHRA and YSYEKL. The junction had 1 base not matched to a gene; V was cut back by 2 bases and J by 3 bases. The CDR3 loop spans 14 amino acids. The CDR3 sequence is CASSQRTGDTEAFF. CDR3 nucleotides: TGCGCCAGCAGCCAACGGACAGGGGACACTGAAGCTTTCTTT.

This clonotype was recorded at least ten times. The chain has TRBV4-1 and TRBJ2-5; D remains ambiguous. The CDR3 totals 14 residues. V shed 0 bases and J shed 5 bases, with 10 bases lying between them. Per germline, CDR1 MGHRA and CDR2 YSYEKL. CDR3 in amino acids: CASSQDTAGETQYF. The CDR3 DNA follows: TGCGCCAGCAGCCAAGATACGGCAGGCGAGACCCAGTACTTC.

This clonotype was found many times. This chain joins TRBV18 and TRBJ2-1; D remains ambiguous. The CDR3 extends over 11 amino acids. CDR1 is KGHSH and CDR2 is LQKENI in the germline V gene. V lost 4 bases, J lost 5 bases, and 3 bases lay in between. The CDR3: CASSLDNEQFF. CDR3 coding DNA: TGTGCCAGCTCACTCGACAATGAGCAGTTCTTC.

This clonotype was counted at least ten times. This chain connects TRBV6-4 to TRBJ2-1, with TRBD1 matching 9 bases. The CDR3 sequence is 15 residues long. Trimming cost V 4 bases and J 2 bases; bases outside gene matches: 3. CDR1 MRHNA and CDR2 SNTAGT come from the germline V gene. The chain's CDR3 is CASSAGTGTYNEQFF. CDR3 bases: TGTGCCAGCAGTGCCGGGACAGGGACCTACAATGAGCAGTTCTTC.

The V call is TRBV7-2, the J call TRBJ2-1, with 11 bases matching TRBD1. The CDR3 runs to 16 residues. The junction had 17 bases not matched to a gene; V was cut back by 7 bases and J by 12 bases. CDR1 SGHTA and CDR2 FQGNSA come from the germline V gene. The CDR3 protein is CASNPGGTGGTDTQFF. The CDR3 DNA follows: TGTGCCAGCAACCCGGGCGGGACAGGGGGAACAGATACGCAGTTCTTC.

This chain uses TRBV14 with TRBJ1-2; 8 positions agree with TRBD1. CDR1 SGHDN and CDR2 FVKESK come from the germline V gene. The junction had 6 bases not matched to a gene; V was cut back by 1 base and J by 8 bases. The CDR3 extends over 14 amino acids. The CDR3 spells CASSQGQGAHGYTF. The CDR3 DNA is TGTGCCAGCAGCCAAGGTCAGGGGGCGCACGGCTACACCTTC.

This clonotype was detected many times. The chain links TRBV2 to TRBJ2-1, with 7 nucleotides matching TRBD1. This CDR3 comprises 13 residues. Germline assignment: CDR1 SNHLY and CDR2 FYNNEI. J gave up 10 bases and V 0 bases, and 3 bases lay outside the gene matches. CDR3 coding DNA: TGTGCCAGCAGTGAAGCGCAGGGGGAGGAGCAGTTCTTC. It encodes CASSEAQGEEQFF.

The rearrangement links TRBV20-1 to TRBJ2-7, with TRBD2 as a possible D gene (6 bases). The CDR3 spans 14 residues. Germline CDR1 reads DFQATT; CDR2 reads SNEGSKA (reference sequence). Between the trimmed V and J ends, which lost 0 bases and 7 bases, there was a span of 16 bases. CDR3 region: CSAREDGARGEQYF. CDR3 DNA sequence: TGCAGTGCTAGAGAAGACGGGGCGCGGGGAGAGCAGTACTTC.

The chain links TRBV18 to TRBJ2-5; 7 bases agree with TRBD2. CDR3 length: 14 amino acids. CDR1 is KGHSH, CDR2 LQKENI, per germline. V lost 8 bases, J lost 2 bases, and 8 bases stayed unmatched. For the CDR3, the DNA is TGTGCCAGCAGACCGGACGGGGGGCAAGAGACCCAGTACTTC. Protein product: CASRPDGGQETQYF.

This clonotype was counted many times. The chain is built from TRBV20-1 and TRBJ2-3; TRBD2 agrees at 11 bases. After removal of 1 base from V and 6 bases from J, the junction contained 3 bases not matched to a gene. CDR3 size: 14 residues. Germline CDR1 DFQATT, CDR2 SNEGSKA (reference sequence). In DNA form, the CDR3 reads TGCAGTGCTAGAGTGCCTAGCGGGAGGGATACGCAGTATTTT. This codes for CSARVPSGRDTQYF.

This clonotype came up many times. The genes are TRBV5-8 and TRBJ2-2; tentatively, D is TRBD1 (7 bases). This CDR3 region has 17 residues. V shed 4 bases and J shed 2 bases, with 18 bases lying between them. CDR1 is SGHTS and CDR2 is YDEGEE in the germline V gene. The DNA of the CDR3 is TGTGCCAGCAGCCGACCAGGGGGGAACCAAAACACCGGGGAGCTGTTTTTT. Protein product: CASSRPGGNQNTGELFF.

This clonotype was recorded at least ten times. This rearrangement joins TRBV6-1 to TRBJ1-4; TRBD1 aligns across 9 bases. The CDR3 extends over 18 amino acids. The trim removed 8 bases at V and 3 bases at J, leaving 16 bases unmatched. The V gene's germline CDR1 is MNHNS and CDR2 SASEGT. The CDR3 DNA reads TGTGCCAGCTATGATACGTGGGGACAGGGAGAGTCTAATGAAAAACTGTTTTTT. Residues: CASYDTWGQGESNEKLFF.

This clonotype was seen many times. The CDR3 region is CASSLGTGTSTDTQYF. The CDR3, as DNA: TGTGCCAGCAGTCTGGGGACGGGGACTAGCACAGATACGCAGTATTTT. V gene TRBV6-1 combines with J gene TRBJ2-3; D is possibly TRBD2 (6 bases). This CDR3 is built from 16 residues. In germline, CDR1 is MNHNS, CDR2 SASEGT. V gave up 5 bases and J gave up 0 bases, with 15 bases separating them.

Regarding this clonotype: At one of its ends the junction is not consistent with the germline gene, which may arise from a read error. The chain employs TRBV24-1 and TRBJ1-2; weak D call: TRBD1 (6 bases). From germline, CDR1 is KGHDR and CDR2 SFDVKD. This CDR3 has 15 residues. CDR3 loop: CATNDTRDRLISYTF. CDR3 DNA sequence: TGTGCCACCAATGATACCCGAGACAGGCTTATTAGCTACACCTTC.